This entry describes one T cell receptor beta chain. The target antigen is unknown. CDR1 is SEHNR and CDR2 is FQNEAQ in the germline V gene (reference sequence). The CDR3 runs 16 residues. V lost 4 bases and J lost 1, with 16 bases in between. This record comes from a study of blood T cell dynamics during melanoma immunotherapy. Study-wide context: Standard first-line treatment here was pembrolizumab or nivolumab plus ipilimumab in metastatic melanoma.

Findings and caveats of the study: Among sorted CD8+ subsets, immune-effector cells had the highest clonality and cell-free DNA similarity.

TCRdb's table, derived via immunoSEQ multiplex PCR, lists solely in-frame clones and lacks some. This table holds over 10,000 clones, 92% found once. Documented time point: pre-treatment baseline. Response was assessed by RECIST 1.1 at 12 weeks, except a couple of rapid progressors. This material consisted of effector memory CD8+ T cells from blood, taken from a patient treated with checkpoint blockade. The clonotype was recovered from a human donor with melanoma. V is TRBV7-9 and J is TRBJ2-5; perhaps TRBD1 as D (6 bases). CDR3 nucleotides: TGTGCCAGCAGCTCGGACAGTTCGACCCCCCAAGAGACCCAGTACTTC. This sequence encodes CASSSDSSTPQETQYF.